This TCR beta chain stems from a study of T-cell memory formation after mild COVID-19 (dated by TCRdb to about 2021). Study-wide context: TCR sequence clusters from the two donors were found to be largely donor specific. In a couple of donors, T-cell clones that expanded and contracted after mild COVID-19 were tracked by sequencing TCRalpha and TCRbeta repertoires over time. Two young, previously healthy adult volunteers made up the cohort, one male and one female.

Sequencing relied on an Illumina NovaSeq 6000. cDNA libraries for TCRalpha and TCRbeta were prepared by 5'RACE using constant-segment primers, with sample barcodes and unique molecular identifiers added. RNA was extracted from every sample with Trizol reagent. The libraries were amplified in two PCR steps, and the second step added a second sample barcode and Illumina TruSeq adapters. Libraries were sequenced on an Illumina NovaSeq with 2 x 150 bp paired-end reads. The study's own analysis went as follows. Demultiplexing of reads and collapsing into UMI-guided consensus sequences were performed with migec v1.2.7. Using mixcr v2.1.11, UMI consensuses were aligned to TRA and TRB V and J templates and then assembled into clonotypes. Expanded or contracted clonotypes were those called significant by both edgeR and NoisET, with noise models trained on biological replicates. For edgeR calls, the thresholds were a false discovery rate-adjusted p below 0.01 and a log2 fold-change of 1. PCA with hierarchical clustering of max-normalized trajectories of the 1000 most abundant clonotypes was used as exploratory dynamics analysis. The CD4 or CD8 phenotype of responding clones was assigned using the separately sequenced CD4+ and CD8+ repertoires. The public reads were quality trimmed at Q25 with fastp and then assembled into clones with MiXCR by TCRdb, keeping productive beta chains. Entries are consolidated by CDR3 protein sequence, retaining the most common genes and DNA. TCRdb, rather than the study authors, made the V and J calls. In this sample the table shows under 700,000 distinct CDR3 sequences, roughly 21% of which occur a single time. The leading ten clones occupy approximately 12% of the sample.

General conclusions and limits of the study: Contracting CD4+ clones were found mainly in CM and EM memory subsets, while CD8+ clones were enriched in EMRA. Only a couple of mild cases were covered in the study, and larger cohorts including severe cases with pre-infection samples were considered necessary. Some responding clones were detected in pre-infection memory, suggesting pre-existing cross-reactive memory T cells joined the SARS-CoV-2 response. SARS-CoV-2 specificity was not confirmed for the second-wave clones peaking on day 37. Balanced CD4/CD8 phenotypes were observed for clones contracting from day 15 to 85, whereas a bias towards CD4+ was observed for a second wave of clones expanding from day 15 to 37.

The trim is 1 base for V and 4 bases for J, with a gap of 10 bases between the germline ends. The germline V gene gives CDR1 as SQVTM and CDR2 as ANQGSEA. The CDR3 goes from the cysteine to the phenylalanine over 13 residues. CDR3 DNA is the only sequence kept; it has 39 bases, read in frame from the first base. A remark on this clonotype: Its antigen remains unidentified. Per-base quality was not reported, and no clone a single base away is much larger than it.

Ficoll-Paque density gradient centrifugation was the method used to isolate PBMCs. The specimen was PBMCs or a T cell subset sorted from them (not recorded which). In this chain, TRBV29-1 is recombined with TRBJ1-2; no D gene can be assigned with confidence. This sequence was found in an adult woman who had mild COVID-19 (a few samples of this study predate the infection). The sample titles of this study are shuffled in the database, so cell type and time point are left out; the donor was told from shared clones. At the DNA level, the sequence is TGCAGCGTTGAAGTCCAGGAGGCCTATGGCTACACCTTC. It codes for CSVEVQEAYGYTF.